This passage covers 6 T cell receptor beta chains from one sample sequenced in a study of beta chain features in type 1 diabetes. Study-wide results and limits: The study found moderately but significantly shorter TCRB CDR3s in all four CD4+ subsets of Type 1 diabetes patients.

These receptors' targets are unknown. The study reverse transcribed the entire isolated RNA, so it sequenced expressed TCRB transcripts. Assay used: immunoSEQ multiplex PCR; TCRdb lists only in-frame clones, some missing. The sample records some 200,000 clones, 16% being singletons. The source material was naive CD4+ T cells from blood. Receptors were obtained from a man in his thirties or forties with type 1 diabetes.

The table lists this clone with a few counts. The gene calls are TRBV9 and TRBJ2-3; D remains ambiguous. The V end lost 0 bases, the J end lost 2 bases, and 13 bases lay between the germline ends. Germline CDR1 and CDR2: SGDLS and YYNGEE. The CDR3 runs 16 residues. CDR3 bases: TGTGCCAGCAGCGTAGGGAGCAGCGACGCCACAGATACGCAGTATTTT. It codes for CASSVGSSDATDTQYF.

The gene calls are TRBV23-1 and TRBJ2-1, with TRBD1 matching 9 bases. TRBV23-1 is flagged as an ORF with uncertain function. The CDR3 contains 16 residues. Trimming removed 0 bases from V and 2 bases from J; junction bases left unmatched: 2. The chain's CDR3 is CASSQSGDRAYNEQFF. CDR3 coding DNA: TGCGCCAGCAGTCAATCGGGGGACAGGGCCTACAATGAGCAGTTCTTC.

This clone showed up just a few times. This sequence joins TRBV30 and TRBJ1-1; D not resolved. With 0 bases removed from V and 6 bases from J, the gap between germline ends came to 8 bases. Germline values: CDR1 GTSNPN, CDR2 SVGIG (reference sequence). The CDR3 length is 12 residues. As DNA, the CDR3 is TGTGCCTGGAGTGTACGAGGGCCTGAAGCTTTCTTT. Translated: CAWSVRGPEAFF.

The V call is TRBV18, the J call TRBJ2-1; no clear D gene. CDR1 and CDR2 (germline): KGHSH, LQKENI. Trimming removed 6 bases from V and 2 bases from J, with 17 bases in between. CDR3 length: 16 residues. Here the CDR3 reads CASSQIRSDAYNEQFF. As DNA, the CDR3 is TGTGCCAGCTCCCAAATTCGTTCCGATGCCTACAATGAGCAGTTCTTC.

The chain links TRBV7-2 to TRBJ2-2; no clear D. The CDR3 runs to 13 residues. Germline lookup yields CDR1 SGHTA and CDR2 FQGNSA. The V end was cut by 2 bases, the J end by 5 bases, with 6 bases between. CDR3 region: CASSLMGTGELFF. The CDR3 bases are TGTGCCAGCAGCTTAATGGGGACCGGGGAGCTGTTTTTT. Looking up the rest from reference TRBV7-2 and TRBJ2-2 gives the full variable domain: GAGVSQSPSNKVTEKGKDVELRCDPISGHTALYWYRQSLGQGLEFLIYFQGNSAPDKSGLPSDRFSAERTGGSVSTLTIQRTQQEDSAVYLCASSLMGTGELFFGEGSRLTVL.

This clone was observed a few times. V is TRBV9 and J is TRBJ2-1; 7 nucleotides align to TRBD1. Trimming took 3 bases from V and 8 from J; bases not matched to a gene: 8. The germline gives CDR1 SGDLS, CDR2 YYNGEE. This CDR3 spans 14 amino acids. CDR3 loop: CASSELQGWDEQFF. CDR3 DNA sequence: TGTGCCAGCAGCGAACTACAGGGGTGGGATGAGCAGTTCTTC. Together with reference TRBV9 and TRBJ2-1, the CDR3 gives the full variable domain: DSGVTQTPKHLITATGQRVTLRCSPRSGDLSVYWYQQSLDQGLQFLIQYYNGEERAKGNILERFSAQQFPDLHSELNLSSLELGDSALYFCASSELQGWDEQFFGPGTRLTVL.